This T cell receptor (beta chain) appears in the sequencing data of a study of cytomegalovirus exposure and HLA in healthy donors. V was clipped by 6 bases and J by 6 bases; unmatched bases: 4. In germline, CDR1 is MDHEN, CDR2 SYDVKM. The CDR3 contains 13 residues. This clone was seen just once. PCR involved 60 Vbeta and 13 Jbeta primers. Generated by immunoSEQ multiplex PCR, the TCRdb table keeps only in-frame clones and is missing some. In the table there are about 90,000 clones, approximately 84% of which are singletons. This chain joins TRBV28 and TRBJ2-7; TRBD2 matches at 11 bases. This TCR was sampled from a man in his late teens or twenties in good health and CMV-seronegative. Specimen: PBMCs. Written as DNA, the CDR3 is TGTGCCAGCAGACTAGCGGGAGCGGGCGAGCAGTACTTC. Its translation: CASRLAGAGEQYF.